A selection of T cell receptor beta chains follows, all from one sample in a study of T cells in Graves' hyperthyroidism and ophthalmopathy. One entry per CDR3 protein, called by TCRdb with MiXCR from the multiplex PCR reads. The sample contains some 580,000 distinct CDR3 sequences, approximately 16% of which appear only once. The specimen was blood. All receptors come from a woman between 40 and 50 years old with Graves' ophthalmopathy. Both conserved end residues are part of each CDR3. The D gene is left open where the match is weak. A row's size may be missing; if present it is once, few, many or a size class.

V	J	length	size	D	DNA	CDR3
TRBV11-2	TRBJ2-1	11	many	.	TGTGCCAGCAGCCCGTTTGACGAGCAGTTCTTC	CASSPFDEQFF
TRBV6-1	TRBJ1-1	13	many	.	TGTGCCAGCCACGTCCAGGCAGACACTGAAGCTTTCTTT	CASHVQADTEAFF
TRBV29-1	TRBJ2-7	12	.	.	TGCAGCGCGGGACTTAACTCATTCGAGCAGTACTTC	CSAGLNSFEQYF
TRBV20-1	TRBJ1-3	15	.	.	TGCAGTGCTAGAGATGGGGCAGTCTCTGGAAACACCATATATTTT	CSARDGAVSGNTIYF
TRBV29-1	TRBJ1-2	14	many	.	TGCAGCATGAGTCCCGGGACGTCAAGGGATGGCTACACCTTC	CSMSPGTSRDGYTF
TRBV6-1	TRBJ1-2	14	.	.	TGTGCCAGCACCAGAGGGGGATCCAACTATGGCTACACCTTC	CASTRGGSNYGYTF
TRBV20-1	TRBJ2-5	15	many	.	TGCAGTGCTCCTACAGCGGCCACCGGGCAAGAGACCCAGTACTTC	CSAPTAATGQETQYF
TRBV6-1	TRBJ2-2	16	.	.	TGTGCCAGCAGTGATGACCCAACGCGGGGCACCGGGGAGCTGTTTTTT	CASSDDPTRGTGELFF
TRBV2	TRBJ2-7	15	many	TRBD2	TGTGCCAGCACCGGACTAGCGGGAGGGCCGCGAGAGCAGTACTTC	CASTGLAGGPREQYF
TRBV4-1	TRBJ2-1	16	.	TRBD2	TGCGCCAGCAGCCCACTTAATGGCGGGAGGGTGGATGAGCAGTTCTTC	CASSPLNGGRVDEQFF
TRBV10-2	TRBJ1-2	14	few	.	TGCGCCAGCAGTGAGATGTCGTTCAACTATGGCTACACCTTC	CASSEMSFNYGYTF